These 27 T cell receptor beta chains were sequenced from one sample in a study of shared clonotypes between healthy human individuals. Sequenced by immunoSEQ multiplex PCR; TCRdb stores in-frame clones only, minus some. The data show some 2.4 million clones, with over 85% seen just once and about 0.34% held by the top ten. Sample: naive CD4+ T cells from PBMCs. Stated subset: CD45RA+ positively selected. The receptors originated from a man between 18 and 35 years old in good health. Some clones in this sample may be carry-over from other donors' samples.

The chain employs TRBV6-1 and TRBJ2-1; no reliable D call. This CDR3 has 14 residues. Looked up from germline, CDR1 is MNHNS and CDR2 is SASEGT. Deletions cut 4 bases from V and 5 bases from J, with 12 bases between. The CDR3 spells CASSGQSWDNEQFF. The CDR3, as DNA: TGTGCCAGCAGTGGGCAGTCTTGGGACAATGAGCAGTTCTTC.

CDR3 amino acids: CSVVKGDRQETQYF. In DNA, the CDR3 is TGCAGCGTTGTAAAAGGGGACAGGCAAGAGACCCAGTACTTC. The V and J genes are TRBV29-1 and TRBJ2-5; 8 nucleotides line up with TRBD1. This CDR3 comprises 14 residues. With 4 bases clipped from V and 2 bases from J, the junction kept 6 bases outside the gene matches. Germline V gene lookup returns CDR1 SQVTM and CDR2 ANQGSEA.

The chain employs TRBV21-1 and TRBJ2-1; TRBD1, the table's D call, lacks a check against the DNA. TRBV21-1 is a known pseudogene. The CDR3 is 16 residues long. CDR3 sequence reads: CANGIRFTCWYNEQFF. As DNA, the CDR3 is TGTGCCAACGGCATCAGGTTTACCTGTTGGTACAATGAGCAGTTCTTC.

Here the CDR3 reads CASSQSGQNRGHSATNEKLFF. Written as DNA, the CDR3 is TGCGCCAGCAGTCAATCGGGACAAAACAGGGGGCACTCTGCAACTAATGAAAAACTGTTTTTT. The gene calls are TRBV23-1 and TRBJ1-4, with 9 bases lining up with TRBD1. TRBV23-1 is an ORF, with its function uncertain. The CDR3 is made up of 21 amino acids. J lost 0 bases, V lost 0 bases, and 14 bases had no gene match.

The chain is built from TRBV5-1 and TRBJ1-2, with 7 bases lining up with TRBD1. This CDR3 region has 13 residues. The V segment lost 2 bases and the J segment 5 bases; nucleotides outside the gene matches: 3. In germline, CDR1 is SGHRS, CDR2 YFSETQ. This chain's CDR3 is CASSFARGYGYTF. The CDR3 DNA is TGCGCCAGCAGCTTCGCCAGGGGGTATGGCTACACCTTC.

This chain joins TRBV18 and TRBJ2-2, with no clear D. The CDR3 has 16 amino acids. V lost 2 bases, J lost 1 base, and 11 bases lay in between. The germline V gene encodes CDR1 KGHSH and CDR2 LQKENI. As DNA, the CDR3 is TGTGCCAGCTCACCAAGCAGCCCGAGGAACACCGGGGAGCTGTTTTTT. It yields the protein CASSPSSPRNTGELFF.

The chain is built from TRBV28 and TRBJ1-1; D gene unclear. The CDR3 is 13 amino acids. The ends were cut back, 3 bases at V and 7 bases at J, with 12 bases in the middle. Looked up from germline, CDR1 is MDHEN and CDR2 is SYDVKM. The CDR3 DNA sequence: TGTGCCAGCAGTTTGTTCAGGACCCTTGAAGCTTTCTTT. Residues: CASSLFRTLEAFF. Variable domain in full (rest from reference TRBV28 and TRBJ1-1): DVKVTQSSRYLVKRTGEKVFLECVQDMDHENMFWYRQDPGLGLRLIYFSYDVKMKEKGDIPEGYSVSREKKERFSLILESASTNQTSMYLCASSLFRTLEAFFGQGTRLTVV.

The V and J genes are TRBV25-1 and TRBJ2-7; no clear D. The CDR3 runs to 15 residues. Germline-derived CDR1 and CDR2 are MGHDK and SYGVNS. V lost 1 base and J 2 bases, leaving 12 bases between the germline ends. The CDR3 nucleotides read TGTGCCAGCAGTGAATCACTGGGTCTGGCCTACGAGCAGTACTTC. Translated: CASSESLGLAYEQYF.

V usage is TRBV9 and J usage is TRBJ2-1; 8 nucleotides align to TRBD2. Per germline, CDR1 SGDLS and CDR2 YYNGEE. V lost 0 bases and J lost 9; bases outside the gene matches: 8. This CDR3 contains 15 residues. The CDR3 DNA is TGTGCCAGCAGCGTAGGGGGTAGCGGGACTGGTGAGCAGTTCTTC. Encoded protein: CASSVGGSGTGEQFF.

V gene TRBV7-7 combines with J gene TRBJ1-1; possible D gene TRBD1, 6 bases. Trimming took 4 bases from V and 11 from J, leaving 32 bases between them. CDR1 and CDR2 from the germline V gene are SSHAT and FNYEAQ (reference sequence). The CDR3 is 18 residues long. This CDR3 reads CASSSQRPRDNIGGWAFF. The CDR3 nucleotides read TGTGCCAGCAGCTCGCAACGTCCCCGGGACAATATAGGTGGTTGGGCTTTCTTT. Drawing the rest from reference TRBV7-7 and TRBJ1-1, the complete variable domain is GAGVSQSPRYKVTKRGQDVTLRCDPISSHATLYWYQQALGQGPEFLTYFNYEAQPDKSGLPSDRFSAERPEGSISTLTIQRTEQRDSAMYRCASSSQRPRDNIGGWAFFGQGTRLTVV.

Notes on this clone: This specimen includes other DNA sequences encoding the same CDR3. This chain joins TRBV5-1 and TRBJ2-7; D unclear. The germline gives CDR1 SGHRS, CDR2 YFSETQ. This CDR3 has 14 amino acids. Trimming took off 0 bases at V and 2 bases at J, with 9 bases between the two ends. CDR3 residues: CASSLAASTYEQYF. CDR3 DNA sequence: TGCGCCAGCAGCTTGGCGGCCTCCACCTACGAGCAGTACTTC.

Concerning this clone: The sample contains more than one DNA sequence encoding this CDR3. The gene calls are TRBV19 and TRBJ2-3; D gene unclear. CDR1 and CDR2 (germline): LNHDA, SQIVND (reference sequence). The germline V and J ends were trimmed by 8 bases and 0 bases, with 9 bases remaining between them. The CDR3 totals 13 residues. CDR3 in amino acids: CASRATSTDTQYF. DNA of the CDR3: TGTGCCAGTCGGGCTACGAGCACAGATACGCAGTATTTT.

This chain joins TRBV29-1 and TRBJ2-6; TRBD1 might be the D (5 bases). CDR1 is SQVTM, CDR2 ANQGSEA, per germline. V was shortened by 3 bases and J by 8 bases, with 11 bases between the two germline ends. The CDR3 spans 13 residues. This CDR3 is CSVDVQGTNVLTF. The CDR3 nucleotides read TGCAGCGTTGATGTGCAGGGCACCAACGTCCTGACTTTC. Combining the CDR3 with reference TRBV29-1 and TRBJ2-6 gives the whole variable domain SAVISQKPSRDICQRGTSLTIQCQVDSQVTMMFWYRQQPGQSLTLIATANQGSEATYESGFVIDKFPISRPNLTFSTLTVSNMSPEDSSIYLCSVDVQGTNVLTFGAGSRLTVL.

The rearrangement joins TRBV2 to TRBJ2-1; 10 bases agree with TRBD2. CDR3 length equals 15 residues. Trimming at V came to 6 bases and at J to 5 bases, leaving 7 bases not matched to a gene. Germline V gives CDR1 SNHLY, CDR2 FYNNEI. The CDR3 coding sequence is TGTGCCAGCAGCCAAAGGACTAGCGGAAACAATGAGCAGTTCTTC. Its protein product is CASSQRTSGNNEQFF.

V and J are TRBV4-1 and TRBJ2-1; D tentatively reads TRBD1 or TRBD2 (6 bases each). The length of the CDR3 is 17 residues. The germline CDR1 and CDR2 sequences are MGHRA and YSYEKL. Trimming took 3 bases from V and 4 from J, leaving 19 bases between them. CDR3 residues: CASSQTPSGGGYNEQFF. The CDR3 region has the DNA TGCGCCAGCAGCCAGACCCCCAGCGGAGGGGGTTACAATGAGCAGTTCTTC.

This clone was seen once. The chain joins TRBV14 to TRBJ2-7, with TRBD2 matching over 10 bases. V dropped 4 bases and J dropped 4; count of bases not matched to a gene: 7. There are 15 residues in the CDR3. The germline gives CDR1 SGHDN, CDR2 FVKESK. The CDR3 nucleotides are TGTGCCAGCAGCCTCGGACTAGCGGTGGGGTACGAGCAGTACTTC. Its protein product is CASSLGLAVGYEQYF.

J is TRBJ1-1 and V is TRBV6-1; D is ambiguous. This CDR3 comprises 11 residues. Germline assignment: CDR1 MNHNS and CDR2 SASEGT. V lost 3 bases to trimming and J lost 7 bases, with 6 bases between them. The CDR3, as DNA: TGTGCCAGCAGTGACGAAGATGAAGCTTTCTTT. This sequence encodes CASSDEDEAFF.

The chain recombines TRBV7-2 with TRBJ1-5; D is unclear. CDR1 is SGHTA, CDR2 FQGNSA, per germline. Trimming pared 2 bases from V and 3 bases from J, leaving 11 bases between. The CDR3 loop spans 15 amino acids. CDR3 DNA sequence: TGTGCCAGCAGCTTATCCGGGGTAAACAATCAGCCCCAGCATTTT. Translation: CASSLSGVNNQPQHF.

The chain uses TRBV11-2 and TRBJ1-3; the match to TRBD1 covers 8 bases. Germline V gene sequence: CDR1 SGHAT, CDR2 FQNNGV. V was pared by 5 bases and J by 7 bases, with 13 bases of the junction left unmatched. This CDR3 is 16 amino acids long. The CDR3 DNA follows: TGTGCCAGCAGCATTACAGGGGGTCAAAGGGGCAACACCATATATTTT. This sequence encodes CASSITGGQRGNTIYF.

V is TRBV19 and J is TRBJ2-1; TRBD1 might be the D (5 bases). V was clipped by 4 bases and J by 2 bases, with 9 bases between them. Germline CDR1 LNHDA, CDR2 SQIVND (reference sequence). This CDR3 region has 14 residues. The CDR3 bases are TGTGCCAGTAGTAGAGACAGTACCTACAATGAGCAGTTCTTC. Its translation is CASSRDSTYNEQFF.

V is TRBV7-9 and J is TRBJ1-3; 9 bases match TRBD1. Germline trimming cut 4 bases from V and 3 bases from J; bases unmatched to any gene: 4. The CDR3 spans 15 residues. Germline CDR1 and CDR2: SEHNR and FQNEAQ (reference sequence). Here the CDR3 DNA reads TGTGCCAGCAGCTGGACAGGGGTTCTTGGAAACACCATATATTTT. It encodes CASSWTGVLGNTIYF.

V usage is TRBV9 and J usage is TRBJ2-2, with D hard to call. V gave up 4 bases and J gave up 1 base, with 14 bases separating them. The CDR3 loop spans 16 amino acids. Germline V CDR1 and CDR2: SGDLS, YYNGEE. The CDR3 is CASSPLDPMNTGELFF. CDR3 sequence (DNA): TGTGCCAGCAGCCCACTGGATCCGATGAACACCGGGGAGCTGTTTTTT.

CDR3 in amino acids: CASSPRVQLGYEQYF. CDR3 nucleotides: TGTGCCAGCAGCCCGAGAGTCCAGCTTGGCTACGAGCAGTACTTC. This rearrangement joins TRBV6-6 to TRBJ2-7, with no clear D. V was shortened by 6 bases and J by 3 bases, with 18 bases between the two germline ends. There are 15 residues in the CDR3. The V gene's germline CDR1 is MNHNY and CDR2 SVGAGI (reference sequence).

This clone turned up a few times. The chain combines TRBV5-1 with TRBJ2-2; D is unresolved. Germline-derived CDR1 and CDR2 are SGHRS and YFSETQ. This CDR3 is 12 amino acids long. Trimming cost V 2 bases and J 6 bases, with 5 bases left between them. The CDR3 DNA sequence: TGCGCCAGCAGCTTCTCTTCCGGGGAGCTGTTTTTT. Protein: CASSFSSGELFF.

V is TRBV7-3 and J is TRBJ1-3, with TRBD1 as a possible D gene (6 bases). The germline V gene has CDR1 SGHTA and CDR2 FQGTGA. Trimming took off 3 bases at V and 4 bases at J, with 7 bases between the two ends. This CDR3 has 13 amino acids. CDR3 region: CASSFGGGNTIYF. DNA of the CDR3: TGTGCCAGCAGCTTTGGGGGCGGAAACACCATATATTTT.

The rearrangement links TRBV18 to TRBJ1-4; 7 positions match TRBD1. The CDR3 runs to 17 residues. Germline CDR1 and CDR2: KGHSH and LQKENI. Unmatched junction bases numbered 5, after V lost 1 base and J lost 0 bases. CDR3 protein: CASSPLPRGATNEKLFF. CDR3 bases: TGTGCCAGCTCACCACTTCCCAGGGGGGCAACTAATGAAAAACTGTTTTTT.

The chain recombines TRBV7-2 with TRBJ1-4; 10 bases agree with TRBD1. CDR3 length equals 18 residues. V dropped 2 bases and J dropped 3; count of bases not matched to a gene: 9. The germline CDR1 and CDR2 sequences are SGHTA and FQGNSA. The DNA of the CDR3 is TGTGCCAGCAGCTTAAGGGGACAGGGGTATATTTCTAATGAAAAACTGTTTTTT. As protein: CASSLRGQGYISNEKLFF.